This T cell receptor beta chain was identified in a study of cytomegalovirus exposure and HLA in healthy donors. CDR3 length: 15 residues. V shed 4 bases and J 4 bases; nucleotides not matched to a gene: 3. Germline lookup yields CDR1 SGHRS and CDR2 YFSETQ. Both 60 Vbeta primers and 13 Jbeta primers went into the PCR. Sequencing used immunoSEQ multiplex PCR; TCRdb keeps in-frame clones, though not all of them. The data hold 170,000 or so clones, with around 83% observed a single time. The source is a man in his fifties in good health and CMV-seronegative. Sequenced input: PBMCs. The chain carries TRBV5-1 and TRBJ2-5; 14 bases map to TRBD2. CDR3 sequence reads: CASSPTSGGAETQYF. CDR3 coding DNA: TGCGCCAGCAGCCCGACTAGCGGGGGGGCAGAGACCCAGTACTTC.